One sample yielded the 5 T cell receptor beta chains listed below, sequenced in a study of T cell responses to AZD1222 COVID-19 vaccine. Only in-frame clones appear in the TCRdb table, and some are missing; sequencing was by immunoSEQ multiplex PCR. The sample holds fewer than 120,000 clones; less than 95% are singletons and the top ten take approximately 2.8%. The sequencing used peripheral blood, collected 28 days after the second AZD1222 dose. These receptors all stem from an adult who received the AZD1222 COVID-19 vaccine.

J is TRBJ1-2 and V is TRBV27; a weak D match, TRBD1 (6 bases). V gave up 4 bases and J gave up 4 bases, with 16 bases separating them. The CDR3 consists of 15 residues. From germline, CDR1 is MNHEY and CDR2 SMNVEV (reference sequence). CDR3 in amino acids: CASSSRRGAPYGYTF. The CDR3 region has the DNA TGTGCCAGCAGTTCCCGAAGGGGGGCACCCTATGGCTACACCTTC.

This clone was seen a handful of times. The CDR3 here is CASSLAGDNYGYTF. The CDR3 nucleotides read TGTGCCAGCAGCTTAGCCGGGGACAACTATGGCTACACCTTC. This chain uses TRBV11-1 with TRBJ1-2; a weak D match, TRBD1 (5 bases). The V gene's germline CDR1 is SGHAT and CDR2 FQDESV (reference sequence). This CDR3 comprises 14 residues. V gave up 0 bases and J gave up 2 bases, with 7 bases separating them.

V usage is TRBV2 and J usage is TRBJ1-2; 7 nucleotides line up with TRBD1. V dropped 6 bases and J dropped 3; count of bases not matched to a gene: 10. The CDR3 runs 15 residues. Germline CDR1 reads SNHLY; CDR2 reads FYNNEI. The CDR3 here is CASRERQGRDYGYTF. DNA of the CDR3: TGTGCCAGCAGAGAGAGACAGGGTCGAGACTATGGCTACACCTTC.

The chain has TRBV2 and TRBJ2-7, with D possibly TRBD1 on 6 matching bases. Germline V gene sequence: CDR1 SNHLY, CDR2 FYNNEI. V was trimmed by 7 bases and J by 4 bases, leaving 17 bases between them. The CDR3 loop spans 14 amino acids. The CDR3 DNA is TGTGCCAGCATGGACAGACCCCCTGGGTACGAGCAGTACTTC. Protein product: CASMDRPPGYEQYF.

The rearrangement links TRBV11-2 to TRBJ1-5; no clear D gene. The CDR3 totals 13 residues. Trimming shortened V by 8 bases and J by 4 bases, and 12 bases separated the two germline ends. CDR1 is SGHAT and CDR2 is FQNNGV in the germline V gene. CDR3 nucleotide sequence: TGTGCCAGCGGGTACAGTGAGAATCAGCCCCAGCATTTT. Translating it yields CASGYSENQPQHF.